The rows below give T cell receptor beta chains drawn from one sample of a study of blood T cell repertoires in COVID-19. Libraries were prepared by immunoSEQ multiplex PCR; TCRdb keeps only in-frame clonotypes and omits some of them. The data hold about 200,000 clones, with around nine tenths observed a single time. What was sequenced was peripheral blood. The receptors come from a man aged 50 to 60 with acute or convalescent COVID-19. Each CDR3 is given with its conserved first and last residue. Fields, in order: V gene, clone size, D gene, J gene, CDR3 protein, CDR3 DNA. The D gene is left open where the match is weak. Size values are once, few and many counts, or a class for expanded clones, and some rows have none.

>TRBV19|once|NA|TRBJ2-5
CASSLTSTPGETQYF
TGTGCCAGTAGTCTGACTTCGACGCCCGGAGAGACCCAGTACTTC
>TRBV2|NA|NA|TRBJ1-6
CASLGAWNSPLHF
TGTGCCAGCTTGGGGGCTTGGAATTCACCCCTCCACTTT
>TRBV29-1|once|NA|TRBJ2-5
CSVTTGFQETQYF
TGCAGCGTTACGACAGGATTCCAAGAGACCCAGTACTTC
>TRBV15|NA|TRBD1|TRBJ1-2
CATSRRGTGKFSGYTF
TGTGCCACCAGCAGGAGAGGGACAGGAAAGTTCAGTGGCTACACCTTC
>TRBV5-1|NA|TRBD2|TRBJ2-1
CASSLGTSKFF
TGCGCCAGCAGCTTGGGGACTAGCAAGTTCTTC
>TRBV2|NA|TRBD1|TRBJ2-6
CASSDHGTGAGANVLTF
TGTGCCAGCAGTGACCACGGGACAGGGGCTGGGGCCAACGTCCTGACTTTC
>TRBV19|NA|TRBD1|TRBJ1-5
CASREGQDPYSNQPQHF
TGTGCCAGTAGGGAGGGACAGGATCCTTATAGCAATCAGCCCCAGCATTTT
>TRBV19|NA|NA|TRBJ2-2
CASSIGRSTGELFF
TGTGCCAGTAGTATTGGGAGGAGCACCGGGGAGCTGTTTTTT
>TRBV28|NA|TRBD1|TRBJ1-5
CASSRYLGQGEFQPQHF
TGTGCCAGCAGCCGTTACCTGGGACAGGGAGAATTCCAGCCCCAGCATTTT
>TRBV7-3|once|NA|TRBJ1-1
CASSLTGGTNTEAFF
TGTGCCAGCAGCTTAACAGGGGGTACGAACACTGAAGCTTTCTTT
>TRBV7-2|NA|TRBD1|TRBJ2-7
CASSSGQGLEQYF
TGTGCCAGCAGCAGCGGACAGGGCCTCGAGCAGTACTTC
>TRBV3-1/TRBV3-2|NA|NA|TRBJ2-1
CASSQVMGGRYEQFF
TGTGCCAGCAGCCAAGTTATGGGAGGTAGGTATGAGCAGTTCTTC
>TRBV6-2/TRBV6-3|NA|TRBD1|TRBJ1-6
CASSLPTGWKNSPLHF
TGTGCCAGCAGTCTCCCGACAGGGTGGAAGAATTCACCCCTCCACTTT
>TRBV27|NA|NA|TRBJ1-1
CASSLQNTQEAFF
TGTGCCAGCAGTTTGCAGAATACACAGGAAGCTTTCTTT
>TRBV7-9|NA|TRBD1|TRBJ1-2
CASSFPDRAGGYTF
TGTGCCAGCAGCTTTCCGGACAGGGCTGGGGGCTACACCTTC
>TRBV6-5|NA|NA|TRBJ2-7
CASSYSRNIISYEQYF
TGTGCCAGCAGTTACTCGCGGAATATCATCTCCTACGAGCAGTACTTC
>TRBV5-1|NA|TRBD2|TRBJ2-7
CASSPRLAGSFEQYF
TGCGCCAGCAGCCCCAGACTAGCGGGGTCCTTTGAGCAGTACTTC
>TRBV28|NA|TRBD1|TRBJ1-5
CASSVQGSGQPQHF
TGTGCCAGCAGTGTACAGGGGTCAGGACAGCCCCAGCATTTT
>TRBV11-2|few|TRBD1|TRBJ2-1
CASSDRGQEQFF
TGTGCCAGCAGCGACAGGGGACAAGAGCAGTTCTTC
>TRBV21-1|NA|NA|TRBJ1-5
CASSTPTGCNQPQHF
TGTGCCAGCAGCACCCCCACAGGGTGCAATCAGCCCCAGCATTTT
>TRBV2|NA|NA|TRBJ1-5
CASATGISNQPQHF
TGTGCCAGCGCTACAGGGATTAGCAATCAGCCCCAGCATTTT
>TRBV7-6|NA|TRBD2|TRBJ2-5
CASSPPPGGKETQYF
TGTGCCAGCAGCCCCCCGCCCGGGGGGAAAGAGACCCAGTACTTC
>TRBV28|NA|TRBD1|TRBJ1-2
CASSLGTGGGYGYTF
TGTGCCAGCAGTCTCGGGACAGGGGGCGGGTATGGCTACACCTTC
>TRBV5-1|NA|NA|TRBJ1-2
CASSLAGGAQRSYTF
TGCGCCAGCAGCTTGGCCGGCGGGGCGCAAAGGAGCTACACCTTC
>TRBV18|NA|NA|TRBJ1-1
CASSPTTPNTEAFF
TGTGCCAGCTCACCCACGACACCTAACACTGAAGCTTTCTTT
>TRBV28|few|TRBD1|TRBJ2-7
CASSSPGQGAWEQYF
TGTGCCAGCAGTTCACCGGGACAGGGGGCTTGGGAGCAGTACTTC
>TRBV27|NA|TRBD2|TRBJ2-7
CASSALLAGLYEQYF
TGTGCCAGCAGTGCTCTGCTAGCGGGCTTATACGAGCAGTACTTC
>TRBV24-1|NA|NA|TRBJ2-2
CATSDSRTGTTGELFF
TGTGCCACCAGTGATTCGAGGACTGGAACCACCGGGGAGCTGTTTTTT
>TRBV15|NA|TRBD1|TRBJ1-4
CATSRGDRVEKLFF
TGTGCCACCAGCAGAGGGGACAGGGTTGAAAAACTGTTTTTT
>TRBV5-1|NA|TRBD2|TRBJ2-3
CASSLIAGLATDTQYF
TGCGCCAGCAGCTTGATTGCGGGACTAGCTACAGATACGCAGTATTTT
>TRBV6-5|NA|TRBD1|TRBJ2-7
CASSQLGTGGSEYF
TGTGCCAGCAGCCAACTCGGGACAGGGGGCTCCGAGTACTTC
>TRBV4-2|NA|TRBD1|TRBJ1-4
CASSQAGTGLREKLFF
TGTGCCAGCAGCCAAGCGGGGACAGGGCTTCGCGAAAAACTGTTTTTT
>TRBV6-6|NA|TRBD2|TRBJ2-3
CASSRASGGDTQYF
TGTGCCAGCAGCCGCGCTAGCGGGGGTGATACGCAGTATTTT
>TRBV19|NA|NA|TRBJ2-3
CASSMTDSSTDTQYF
TGTGCCAGTAGTATGACTGATTCTAGCACAGATACGCAGTATTTT
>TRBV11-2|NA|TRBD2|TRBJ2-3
CASSMRAMAGGPGDTQYF
TGTGCCAGCAGCATGAGAGCTATGGCGGGAGGGCCCGGGGATACGCAGTATTTT
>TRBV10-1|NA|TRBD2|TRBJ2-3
CASSESGGGANSYF
TGCGCCAGCAGTGAGAGTGGCGGGGGGGCCAATTCGTATTTT
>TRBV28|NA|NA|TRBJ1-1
CASRLPGGAEAFF
TGTGCCAGCAGGCTACCGGGGGGCGCTGAAGCTTTCTTT
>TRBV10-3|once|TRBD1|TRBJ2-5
CAISTRDRGFQETQYF
TGTGCCATCAGTACCCGGGACAGGGGGTTCCAAGAGACCCAGTACTTC
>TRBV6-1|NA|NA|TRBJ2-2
CASSENYSGELFF
TGTGCCAGCAGTGAAAATTATTCCGGGGAGCTGTTTTTT
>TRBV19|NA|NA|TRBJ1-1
CASRQDSWENTEAFF
TGTGCCAGTAGACAGGACAGTTGGGAGAACACTGAAGCTTTCTTT
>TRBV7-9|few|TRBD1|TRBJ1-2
CASSLVPGQGGYGYTF
TGTGCCAGCAGCTTAGTCCCGGGACAGGGAGGCTATGGCTACACCTTC
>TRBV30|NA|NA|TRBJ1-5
CAWSIGGNQPQHF
TGTGCCTGGAGCATAGGGGGTAATCAGCCCCAGCATTTT
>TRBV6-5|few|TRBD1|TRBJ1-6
CASSYARTGESPLHF
TGTGCCAGCAGTTACGCCAGGACAGGGGAATCACCCCTCCACTTT
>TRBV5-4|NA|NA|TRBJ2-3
CASSLPGLHRADTQYF
TGTGCCAGCAGCCTACCGGGACTCCACCGAGCAGATACGCAGTATTTT
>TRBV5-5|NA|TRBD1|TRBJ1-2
CASSRQGHGYGYTF
TGTGCCAGCAGCAGACAGGGGCACGGCTATGGCTACACCTTC
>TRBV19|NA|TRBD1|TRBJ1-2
CASRQGARGYTF
TGTGCCTCCCGACAGGGGGCGCGAGGCTACACCTTC
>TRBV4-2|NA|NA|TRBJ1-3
CASSHQTVDAGNTIYF
TGTGCCAGCAGCCATCAGACAGTTGATGCTGGAAACACCATATATTTT
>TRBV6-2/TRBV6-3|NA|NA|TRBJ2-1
CASSYSPGSSYNEQFF
TGTGCCAGCAGTTACTCGCCCGGTTCTTCCTACAATGAGCAGTTCTTC
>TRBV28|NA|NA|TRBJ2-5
CASSPNRQETQYF
TGTGCCAGCAGTCCTAACCGACAAGAGACCCAGTACTTC
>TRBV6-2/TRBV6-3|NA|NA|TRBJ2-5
CASSFDSGEVTQYF
TGTGCCAGCAGTTTCGACAGTGGCGAGGTGACCCAGTACTTC
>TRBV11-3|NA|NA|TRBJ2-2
CASSLGVGYTGELFF
TGTGCCAGCAGCTTAGGGGTGGGCTACACCGGGGAGCTGTTTTTT
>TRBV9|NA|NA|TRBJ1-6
CASSARDQSPLHF
TGTGCCAGCAGCGCCAGGGATCAATCACCCCTCCACTTT
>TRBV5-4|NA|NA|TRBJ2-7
CASSTRGGQDYEQYF
TGTGCCAGCAGCACCCGCGGCGGTCAAGACTACGAGCAGTACTTC
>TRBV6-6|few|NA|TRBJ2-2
CASSFIGDPGELFF
TGTGCCAGCAGTTTCATAGGGGATCCCGGGGAGCTGTTTTTT
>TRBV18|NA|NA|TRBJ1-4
CASSPGTGEKLFF
TGTGCCAGCTCACCAGGTACGGGTGAAAAACTGTTTTTT